What follows is one TCR beta chain and its context. Per the germline V gene, CDR1 is LNHDA and CDR2 is SQIVND (reference sequence). The CDR3 loop spans 14 amino acids. V lost 1 base, J lost 7 bases, and 10 bases lay in between. This table comes from immunoSEQ multiplex PCR, and its TCRdb copy is limited to in-frame clones, with some not included. The sample lists fewer than 150,000 clones, roughly 96% occurring once. This entry comes from a study of T cell changes during pregnancy in multiple sclerosis. The receptor was derived from a female donor with multiple sclerosis, enrolled in a pregnancy study. J is TRBJ1-4 and V is TRBV19, with no clear D. This material consisted of peripheral blood, taken after pregnancy. The CDR3 coding sequence is TGTGCCAGTAGTATAGCAGTCACGGGTGAAAAACTGTTTTTT. Translating it yields CASSIAVTGEKLFF.